Detailed here is one TCR beta chain. The antigen it recognizes is unknown. Per-nucleotide qualities are absent, and no much larger clonotype sits a single base away. Reading the label with the study, this specimen's time point is: cells obtained before transplantation from donor or recipient. CD3+CD4+ and CD3+CD8+ populations were FACS-sorted from unstimulated pre-transplant donor and recipient cells taken from spleen or lymph nodes. The library was built by means of the immunoSEQ multiplex PCR assay. For most patients, genomic DNA was isolated using the Qiagen DNeasy Blood and Tissue Kit and was shipped frozen to Adaptive Biotechnologies for TCR sequencing. For most patients, high-throughput TCR-beta CDR3 sequencing of genomic DNA was performed by Adaptive Biotechnologies. Turning to the authors' computational methods: TCR sequencing data were retrieved from Adaptive's ImmunoSEQ software for 15 to 20 patients, whereas three other patients were processed with MiXCR and VDJtools. CD4 versus CD8 sorting errors were corrected by removing sequences found in both subsets at a frequency ratio below 5:1. CDR3 nucleotide sequences shared between donor and recipient were removed because the origin of such sequences could not be assigned. Alloreactive clones required at least 2-fold expansion over unstimulated cells and minimum CFSE-low frequency of 0.002% (template counts) or 0.001% (read counts). Mappable clones were those detected in sequenced pre-transplant spleen, lymph node, or MLR CFSE-low populations of the donor or recipient. The cumulative frequency of alloreactive clones was calculated as a percentage of all sequences, weighted by copy number. TCRdb obtained this table from immuneACCESS and retained in-frame rearrangements with V and J assigned. These tables miss some clones; where compared with another copy, unresolved V genes account for less than half of the shortfall, and the remainder is unexplained. V, J and clone size derive from that table, while D and trimming were established from the DNA sequence. Within this sample are around 120,000 clones, with less than 95% of them counted one time only. Of the sample, more than 0.15% is held by the ten largest clones.

This record belongs to a study of graft-versus-host responses after intestinal transplantation (TCRdb year 2021). As for the study more broadly: Multivisceral, liver-intestinal, or isolated intestinal transplants were received by the recipients. Anti-thymocyte globulin induction was given to all recipients, followed by maintenance tacrolimus and steroids for approximately three years. After intestinal transplantation, graft-versus-host and host-versus-graft alloreactive T cell clones were followed in the graft, circulation and bone marrow using bulk TCR-beta CDR3 sequencing. Alloreactive clones were identified by sequencing pre-transplant mixed lymphocyte reaction products and comparing them with unstimulated pre-transplant donor and recipient T cells. Of the 20 to 25 intestinal transplant recipients enrolled in the cohort, one of whom was a retransplant, a few patients without pretransplant specimens were excluded. A peak of at least 4% donor T cells among recipient peripheral blood mononuclear cells was the definition used for donor T cell macrochimerism. Rather than being sequenced by the commercial service, samples from three later patients were sequenced in-house on an Illumina MiSeq and processed with MiXCR. Results the study describes overall, beyond this receptor: In patients with donor T cell macrochimerism, the allografts had high GvH to HvG T cell clonal ratios. GvH clones were detected in recipient bone marrow, and some of these GvH clones were observed earlier in ileal mucosa or blood, consistent with an intestinal mucosal origin. The relatively low number and heterogeneity of intestinal transplant patients limited the conclusions. Early after transplant, peak levels of circulating GvH clones were associated with declines in HvG clones.

This sequence originates from a human donor who received an intestinal transplant. Here the sequenced sample was unstimulated CD4+ T cells sorted from spleen or lymph node cells, taken before intestinal transplant.

The DNA sequence reads TGTGCCAGCAAGGGTAGCGGGGAGTACAATGAGCAGTTCTTC. Its translation reads: CASKGSGEYNEQFF. The chain links TRBV2 with TRBJ2-1, with 8 junctional bases fitting TRBD2. Here V drops 7 bases and J drops 4 bases, and the junction holds 6 bases not matched to any gene. Its CDR3 holds 14 amino acids, cysteine through phenylalanine. The read is trimmed to its CDR3 DNA, 42 bases read in frame from base 1. CDR1 and CDR2, looked up from the germline V gene, are SNHLY and FYNNEI.